The 5 T cell receptor beta chains listed next were all sequenced from one sample in a study of blood T cell repertoires in COVID-19. Profiled with immunoSEQ multiplex PCR; TCRdb holds only in-frame clones, not every one. This sample has 100,000 to 150,000 clones, with around 81% found just once. Sequenced material: peripheral blood. The receptors originated from a woman aged 45-65 years with acute or convalescent COVID-19.

V is TRBV19 and J is TRBJ1-2; D unresolved. The CDR3 is 11 amino acids. From germline, CDR1 is LNHDA and CDR2 SQIVND (reference sequence). The V end lost 4 bases, the J end lost 4 bases, and 4 bases lay between the germline ends. In DNA form, the CDR3 reads TGTGCCAGTAGTACCAGCTATGGCTACACCTTC. Its translation: CASSTSYGYTF.

CDR3 amino acids: CAISESGKQYF. The CDR3 coding sequence is TGTGCCATCAGTGAGTCTGGCAAGCAGTACTTC. This chain links TRBV10-3 with TRBJ2-7; D remains unclear. The V end lost 0 bases, the J end lost 8 bases, and 5 bases lay between the germline ends. Germline values: CDR1 ENHRY, CDR2 SYGVKD. This CDR3 has 11 amino acids.

The CDR3 DNA sequence: TGTGCCAGCTCTCGTAGGGCAGGGGACACCATATATTTT. Translated, it gives CASSRRAGDTIYF. The V gene is TRBV2, the J gene TRBJ1-3; possible D gene TRBD1, 6 bases. CDR3 length: 13 amino acids. CDR1 is SNHLY and CDR2 is FYNNEI in the germline V gene. V was trimmed by 8 bases and J by 8 bases, leaving 16 bases between them.

The chain combines TRBV5-4 with TRBJ1-2; D gene uncertain. The CDR3 sequence is 12 residues long. Trimming removed 0 bases from V and 6 bases from J, with 6 bases in between. Per germline, CDR1 SGHNT and CDR2 YYREEE (reference sequence). The CDR3 here is CASSLVTDGYTF. CDR3 coding DNA: TGTGCCAGCAGCTTGGTCACGGATGGCTACACCTTC.

The V call is TRBV2, the J call TRBJ1-1; D ambiguous. Trimming shortened V by 7 bases and J by 6 bases, and 12 bases separated the two germline ends. The CDR3 totals 12 residues. Germline CDR1 is SNHLY and CDR2 is FYNNEI. The CDR3 loop reads CASTQEVAEAFF. The DNA for the CDR3 is TGTGCCAGCACGCAGGAGGTCGCTGAAGCTTTCTTT.